What follows are 26 T cell receptor beta chains derived from one specimen sequenced in a study of blood T cell repertoires in COVID-19. Assay used: immunoSEQ multiplex PCR; TCRdb lists only in-frame clones, some missing. The table shows 250,000 or so clones, with about 87% occurring only once. Sequencing used peripheral blood. Receptors originate from a woman in her twenties or thirties with COVID-19, enrolled during active disease.

V is TRBV19 and J is TRBJ1-1; D remains unclear. This CDR3 is 15 amino acids long. Germline V gene data show CDR1 as LNHDA and CDR2 as SQIVND (reference sequence). Trimming stripped 5 bases from V and 4 bases from J, with 17 bases between. The CDR3 loop is CASSFLRELGTEAFF. Written as DNA, the CDR3 is TGTGCCAGTAGTTTCCTTAGGGAGTTAGGCACTGAAGCTTTCTTT.

The chain employs TRBV29-1 and TRBJ1-4; 8 bases are shared with TRBD1. The CDR3 runs to 14 residues. Germline CDR1 SQVTM, CDR2 ANQGSEA. Trimming at V came to 7 bases and at J to 5 bases, leaving 9 bases not matched to a gene. Written as DNA, the CDR3 is TGCAGCGCCTGGACAGGGCGATCCAATGAAAAACTGTTTTTT. This translates into CSAWTGRSNEKLFF.

This clone was found a few times. The chain carries TRBV5-1 and TRBJ1-3; maybe TRBD1 (6 bases). This CDR3 region has 15 residues. V was cut by 4 bases and J by 0 bases, with 11 bases left in between. In germline, CDR1 is SGHRS, CDR2 YFSETQ. The CDR3 region has the DNA TGCGCCAGCAGCACACAGGGCCTCTCTGGAAACACCATATATTTT. It yields the protein CASSTQGLSGNTIYF.

The rearrangement joins TRBV4-1 to TRBJ2-5; D gene uncertain. This CDR3 has 11 amino acids. The germline V gene has CDR1 MGHRA and CDR2 YSYEKL. V lost 3 bases and J lost 5, with 4 bases in between. The CDR3 region is CASSQEETQYF. As DNA, the CDR3 is TGCGCCAGCAGCCAGGAGGAGACCCAGTACTTC.

This chain's CDR3 is CASSYSTDRFNQPQHF. As DNA, the CDR3 is TGTGCCAGCAGTTATTCGACGGACAGATTCAATCAGCCCCAGCATTTT. The rearrangement joins TRBV6-2 or TRBV6-3 to TRBJ1-5; a possible D gene is TRBD1 (6 bases). The V and J ends lost 3 bases and 3 bases respectively, with 15 bases between them. The CDR3 runs 16 residues. CDR1 MNHEY and CDR2 SVGEGT come from the germline V gene.

With regard to this clone: Its ends do not fully match the called genes, so a read error is possible. The CDR3 spells CASSGAENTGELFF. In DNA form, the CDR3 reads TGTGCTAGCAGTGGCGCGGAGAACACCGGGGAGCTGTTTTTT. This chain uses TRBV7-7 with TRBJ2-2, with unresolved D. The CDR3 runs 14 residues. Per germline, CDR1 SSHAT and CDR2 FNYEAQ (reference sequence).

This clone was observed a few times. This sequence joins TRBV6-2 or TRBV6-3 and TRBJ2-4, with 9 bases aligning to TRBD1. Germline trimming cut 6 bases from V and 4 bases from J; bases unmatched to any gene: 7. Germline V gene sequence: CDR1 MNHEY, CDR2 SVGEGT. The CDR3 length is 15 residues. The CDR3 DNA sequence: TGTGCCAGCAGCCTAATCGGACAGGGGAAAAACATTCAGTACTTC. Encoded protein: CASSLIGQGKNIQYF.

The chain couples TRBV3-1 (or the pseudogene TRBV3-2) to TRBJ1-4; D gene ambiguous. This CDR3 has 16 amino acids. V was pared by 4 bases and J by 4 bases, with 16 bases between. CDR1 is LGHDT and CDR2 is YNNKEL in the germline V gene (reference sequence). CDR3 in amino acids: CASSPNTGSFNEKLFF. The DNA for the CDR3 is TGTGCCAGCAGCCCCAATACCGGGTCCTTTAATGAAAAACTGTTTTTT.

The chain employs TRBV28 and TRBJ2-3, with 9 bases aligning to TRBD1. The CDR3 has 14 amino acids. The ends lost 4 bases at V and 4 bases at J; junction bases unmatched: 3. In germline, CDR1 is MDHEN, CDR2 SYDVKM. CDR3 nucleotide sequence: TGTGCCAGCAGTTCAGACAGGGGGGCAGATACGCAGTATTTT. Protein product: CASSSDRGADTQYF.

The chain has TRBV27 and TRBJ2-7, with 8 bases that match TRBD1. The V gene's germline CDR1 is MNHEY and CDR2 SMNVEV (reference sequence). V lost 6 bases to trimming and J lost 1 base; unmatched junction nucleotides: 2. The CDR3 contains 13 residues. DNA of the CDR3: TGTGCCAGCAGCCGGGACAGGTCCTACGAGCAGTACTTC. Protein product: CASSRDRSYEQYF.

The chain employs TRBV7-2 and TRBJ2-7; a possible D gene is TRBD2 (5 bases). CDR1 is SGHTA, CDR2 FQGNSA, per germline. Deletions cut 6 bases from V and 3 bases from J, with 18 bases between. The CDR3 contains 15 residues. The CDR3 here is CASSSRGGRNYEQYF. CDR3 in DNA: TGTGCCAGCAGTTCGCGAGGAGGAAGGAACTACGAGCAGTACTTC. The whole variable domain, filled in from reference TRBV7-2 and TRBJ2-7, reads GAGVSQSPSNKVTEKGKDVELRCDPISGHTALYWYRQSLGQGLEFLIYFQGNSAPDKSGLPSDRFSAERTGGSVSTLTIQRTQQEDSAVYLCASSSRGGRNYEQYFGPGTRLTVT.

This clone was recorded only once. V usage is TRBV11-1 and J usage is TRBJ1-2, with D perhaps TRBD1 (5 bases). The germline V gene encodes CDR1 SGHAT and CDR2 FQDESV (reference sequence). Trimming cost V 3 bases and J 4 bases, with 18 bases left between them. This CDR3 contains 16 residues. CDR3 DNA sequence: TGTGCCAGCAGCTTGGACCTAGCGGGACGGGCCTATGGCTACACCTTC. Translated: CASSLDLAGRAYGYTF.

The gene calls are TRBV27 and TRBJ2-1, with D perhaps TRBD1 (6 bases). The CDR3 sequence is 13 residues long. Deletions cut 8 bases from V and 8 bases from J, with 16 bases between. Germline V lookup: CDR1 MNHEY, CDR2 SMNVEV (reference sequence). CDR3 coding DNA: TGTGCCAGCCGTTCCGGGACAATCTATGAGCAGTTCTTC. This codes for CASRSGTIYEQFF.

The chain is built from TRBV4-3 and TRBJ2-2, with 10 bases aligning to TRBD2. With V trimmed by 4 bases and J by 0 bases, 17 bases remained unmatched. The CDR3 spans 21 residues. Germline-derived CDR1 and CDR2 are LGHNA and YSLEER. The CDR3 sequence is CASSPSPRQGLAGANTGELFF. In nucleotides, the CDR3 is TGCGCCAGCAGCCCCTCTCCCAGGCAGGGGCTAGCGGGAGCGAACACCGGGGAGCTGTTTTTT.

CDR3 nucleotides: TGCGCCAGCAGCCACCTCCAGAGGGGGAGAGATGGCTACACCTTC. Protein product: CASSHLQRGRDGYTF. The chain uses TRBV4-3 and TRBJ1-2, with D possibly matching TRBD1 (6 bases). Deletions cut 3 bases from V and 6 bases from J, with 17 bases between. CDR1 is LGHNA and CDR2 is YSLEER in the germline V gene. The CDR3 sequence is 15 residues long.

The J gene is TRBJ2-1, the V gene TRBV4-1, with 10 bases fitting TRBD2. V lost 8 bases and J lost 0; bases outside the gene matches: 7. Germline loops: CDR1 MGHRA, CDR2 YSYEKL. CDR3 size: 16 residues. As DNA, the CDR3 is TGCGCCAGCCGAGGCACTAGCGGGATCTCCTACAATGAGCAGTTCTTC. Amino acids: CASRGTSGISYNEQFF.

This rearrangement joins TRBV3-1 (or the pseudogene TRBV3-2) to TRBJ2-7, with D hard to call. This CDR3 comprises 14 residues. Germline loops: CDR1 LGHDT, CDR2 YNNKEL (reference sequence). V lost 0 bases to trimming and J lost 6 bases, with 12 bases between them. The CDR3 DNA sequence: TGTGCCAGCAGCCAAGATCCCCCCCCGGGCGAGCAGTACGTC. It specifies CASSQDPPPGEQYV.

As to this clone: Other DNA sequences from this sample encode an identical CDR3 as well. V usage is TRBV5-1 and J usage is TRBJ1-2; D remains unclear. Germline V gene data show CDR1 as SGHRS and CDR2 as YFSETQ. V lost 4 bases to trimming and J lost 4 bases, with 8 bases between them. The CDR3 runs 12 residues. CDR3 protein: CASSLDGYGYTF. The CDR3 bases are TGCGCCAGCAGCCTGGACGGCTATGGCTACACCTTC.

The V call is TRBV2, the J call TRBJ1-4; tentatively, D is TRBD1 (5 bases). The CDR3 consists of 17 residues. The germline V and J ends were trimmed by 3 bases and 4 bases, with 18 bases remaining between them. Germline CDR1 and CDR2: SNHLY and FYNNEI. CDR3 in DNA: TGTGCCAGCAGTGATGGTGCAGGGCCGAAGGTTAATGAAAAACTGTTTTTT. It specifies CASSDGAGPKVNEKLFF.

The genes are TRBV6-5 and TRBJ2-1; 9 positions match TRBD2. The CDR3 spans 15 residues. V lost 5 bases and J lost 2; bases outside the gene matches: 4. Germline V CDR1 and CDR2: MNHEY, SVGAGI. In DNA, the CDR3 is TGTGCCAGCAGTCAGCTAGCGGGACCCTACAATGAGCAGTTCTTC. Amino acid sequence: CASSQLAGPYNEQFF.

The chain carries TRBV6-8 and TRBJ2-7; no clear D gene. CDR1 is MNHGY and CDR2 is SAAAGT in the germline V gene. V was pared by 2 bases and J by 4 bases, with 6 bases between. CDR3 length: 12 residues. CDR3 bases: TGTGCCAGCAGTTACCTCGTATACGAGCAGTACGTC. This encodes CASSYLVYEQYV.

This clone was picked up one time. The chain employs TRBV6-5 and TRBJ1-1; D might be TRBD1 (5 bases). This CDR3 region has 13 residues. Germline CDR1 MNHEY, CDR2 SVGAGI. V was trimmed by 7 bases and J by 4 bases, leaving 13 bases between them. The CDR3 spells CASTRRDRTEAFF. The CDR3, as DNA: TGTGCCAGCACCAGGCGGGACCGCACTGAAGCTTTCTTT.

In this sample, this clone turned up once. DNA for the CDR3: TGCGGTGGGACTGGCCCCTACAATGAGCAGTTCTTC. It is translated as CGGTGPYNEQFF. This chain connects TRBV29-1 to TRBJ2-1; D is perhaps TRBD2 (6 bases). CDR3 length: 12 residues. Germline lookup yields CDR1 SQVTM and CDR2 ANQGSEA.

The rearrangement uses TRBV7-2 and TRBJ1-5, with D unclear. This CDR3 spans 13 amino acids. Germline V gene sequence: CDR1 SGHTA, CDR2 FQGNSA. V shed 5 bases and J shed 7 bases, with 12 bases lying between them. The CDR3 region has the DNA TGTGCCAGCAGCCCACCGGGTCGGCAGCCCCAGCATTTT. It is translated as CASSPPGRQPQHF.

The chain is built from TRBV24-1 and TRBJ2-1; 10 positions agree with TRBD2. With 4 bases clipped from V and 4 bases from J, the junction kept 15 bases outside the gene matches. Germline lookup yields CDR1 KGHDR and CDR2 SFDVKD. The CDR3 runs to 19 residues. The CDR3 DNA reads TGTGCCACCAGTGACCCAAAGACTACAAGCGGGAGGGCGTACAATGAGCAGTTCTTC. Its protein product is CATSDPKTTSGRAYNEQFF.

The rearrangement joins TRBV5-4 to TRBJ2-7, with D possibly TRBD1 on 5 matching bases. Looked up from germline, CDR1 is SGHNT and CDR2 is YYREEE (reference sequence). V lost 4 bases and J 1 base, leaving 12 bases between the germline ends. The CDR3 runs 14 residues. Here the CDR3 reads CASSANRNSYEQYF. In nucleotides, the CDR3 is TGTGCCAGCAGCGCTAACAGGAATTCCTACGAGCAGTACTTC. Supplemented by reference TRBV5-4 and TRBJ2-7, the full variable domain reads ETGVTQSPTHLIKTRGQQVTLRCSSQSGHNTVSWYQQALGQGPQFIFQYYREEENGRGNFPPRFSGLQFPNYSSELNVNALELDDSALYLCASSANRNSYEQYFGPGTRLTVT.